This entry concerns a single TCR beta chain. What it recognizes is unknown. The germline V gene has CDR1 LGHNA and CDR2 YNFKEQ. CDR3 length equals 16 residues. The V gene lost 1 base and the J gene lost 3 bases, with 16 bases spanning the gap. The data belong to a study of T cell responses to AZD1222 COVID-19 vaccine. Whole-study findings and limits: Nearly half of unique spike-specific TCRs reportedly avoided B.1.351 and B.1.1.7 mutated regions.

TCRdb's table, derived via immunoSEQ multiplex PCR, lists solely in-frame clones and lacks some. This sample has under 140,000 clones; about 94% occur once, and the top ten carry 2.9%. The source of this sequence is an adult who received the AZD1222 COVID-19 vaccine. Sequencing used peripheral blood, obtained 28 days after the second AZD1222 dose. The rearrangement joins TRBV4-2 to TRBJ2-7, with a possible D match to TRBD1 (6 bases). The CDR3 nucleotides read TGTGCCAGCAGCCAAGTTCTATCCGGACAGATCTACGAGCAGTACTTC. Protein sequence: CASSQVLSGQIYEQYF.